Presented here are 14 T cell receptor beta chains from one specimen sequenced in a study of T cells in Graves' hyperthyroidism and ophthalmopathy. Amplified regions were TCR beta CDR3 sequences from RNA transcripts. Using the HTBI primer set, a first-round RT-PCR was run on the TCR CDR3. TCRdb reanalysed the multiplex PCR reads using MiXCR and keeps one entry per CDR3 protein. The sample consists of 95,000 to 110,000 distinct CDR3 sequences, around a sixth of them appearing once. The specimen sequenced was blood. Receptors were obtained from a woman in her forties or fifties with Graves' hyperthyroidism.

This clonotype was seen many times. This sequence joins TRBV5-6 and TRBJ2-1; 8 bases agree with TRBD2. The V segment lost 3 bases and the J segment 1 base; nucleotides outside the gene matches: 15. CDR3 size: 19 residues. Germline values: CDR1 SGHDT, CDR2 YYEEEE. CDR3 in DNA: TGTGCCAGCAGCTCCTGGCTGTCCTTAGCGGGGAGATCCTACAATGAGCAGTTCTTC. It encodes CASSSWLSLAGRSYNEQFF.

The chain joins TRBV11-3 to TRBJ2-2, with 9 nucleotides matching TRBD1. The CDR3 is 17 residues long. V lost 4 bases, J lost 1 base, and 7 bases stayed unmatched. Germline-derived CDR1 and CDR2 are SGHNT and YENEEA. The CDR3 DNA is TGTGCCAGCAGCTCCACCCCGGGACAGGGGAACACCGGGGAGCTGTTTTTT. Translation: CASSSTPGQGNTGELFF. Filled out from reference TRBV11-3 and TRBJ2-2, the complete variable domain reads EAGVVQSPRYKIIEKKQPVAFWCNPISGHNTLYWYLQNLGQGPELLIRYENEEAVDDSQLPKDRFSAERLKGVDSTLKIQPAELGDSAVYLCASSSTPGQGNTGELFFGEGSRLTVL.

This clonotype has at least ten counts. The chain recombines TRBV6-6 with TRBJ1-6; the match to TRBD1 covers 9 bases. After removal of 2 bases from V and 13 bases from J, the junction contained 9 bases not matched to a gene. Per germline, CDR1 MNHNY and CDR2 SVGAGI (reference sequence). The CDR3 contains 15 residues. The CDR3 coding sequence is TGTGCCAGCAGTTACACCGGGACAGGGACCATGCCCCTCCACTTT. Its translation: CASSYTGTGTMPLHF.

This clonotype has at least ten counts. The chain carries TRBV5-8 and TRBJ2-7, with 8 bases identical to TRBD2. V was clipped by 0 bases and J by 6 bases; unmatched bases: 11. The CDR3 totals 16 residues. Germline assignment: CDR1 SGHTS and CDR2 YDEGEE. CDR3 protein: CASSLELAAIASEQYV. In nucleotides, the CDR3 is TGTGCCAGCAGCTTGGAACTAGCGGCAATTGCGTCCGAGCAGTACGTC.

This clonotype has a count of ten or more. DNA for the CDR3: TGTGCCAGCAGCATGCCCGCGACGAACCTGAGCTCCTACAATGAGCAGTTCTTC. Protein product: CASSMPATNLSSYNEQFF. The chain is built from TRBV7-8 and TRBJ2-1; D not resolved. Germline CDR1 and CDR2: SGHVS and FQNEAQ. This CDR3 has 18 residues. V lost 5 bases and J lost 0, with 20 bases in between. Using reference TRBV7-8 and TRBJ2-1 for the parts outside the CDR3, the full variable domain is GAGVSQSPRYKVAKRGQDVALRCDPISGHVSLFWYQQALGQGPEFLTYFQNEAQLDKSGLPSDRFFAERPEGSVSTLKIQRTQQEDSAVYLCASSMPATNLSSYNEQFFGPGTRLTVL.

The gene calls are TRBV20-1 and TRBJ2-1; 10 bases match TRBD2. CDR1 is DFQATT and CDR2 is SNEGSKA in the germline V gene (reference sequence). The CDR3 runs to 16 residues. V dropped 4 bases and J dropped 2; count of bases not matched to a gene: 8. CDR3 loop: CSATSGRFGTYNEQFF. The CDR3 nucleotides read TGCAGTGCTACTAGCGGGAGATTCGGCACCTACAATGAGCAGTTCTTC.

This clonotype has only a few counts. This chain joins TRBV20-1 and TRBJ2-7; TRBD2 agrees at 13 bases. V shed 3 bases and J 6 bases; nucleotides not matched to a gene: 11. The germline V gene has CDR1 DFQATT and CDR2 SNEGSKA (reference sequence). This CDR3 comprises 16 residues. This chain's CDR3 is CSASTRGTSGKTEQYF. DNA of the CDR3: TGCAGTGCTAGTACCCGCGGGACTAGCGGGAAGACCGAGCAGTACTTC.

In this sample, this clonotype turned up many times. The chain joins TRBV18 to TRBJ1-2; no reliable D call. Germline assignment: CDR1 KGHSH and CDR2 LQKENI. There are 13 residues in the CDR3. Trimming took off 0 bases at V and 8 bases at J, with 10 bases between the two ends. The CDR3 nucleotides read TGTGCCAGCTCACCACCCGTCAGGTCGGGCTACACCTTC. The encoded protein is CASSPPVRSGYTF.

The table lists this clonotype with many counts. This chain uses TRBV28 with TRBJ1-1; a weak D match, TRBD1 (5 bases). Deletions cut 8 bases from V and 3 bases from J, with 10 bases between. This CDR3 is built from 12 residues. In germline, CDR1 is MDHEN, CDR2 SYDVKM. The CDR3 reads CASLRVYTEAFF. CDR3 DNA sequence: TGTGCCAGCCTCAGGGTGTACACTGAAGCTTTCTTT.

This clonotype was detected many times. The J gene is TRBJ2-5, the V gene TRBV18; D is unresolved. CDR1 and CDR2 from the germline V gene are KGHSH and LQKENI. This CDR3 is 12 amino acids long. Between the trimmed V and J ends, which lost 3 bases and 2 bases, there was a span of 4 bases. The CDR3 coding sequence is TGTGCCAGCTCACCCGAACAAGAGACCCAGTACTTC. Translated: CASSPEQETQYF.

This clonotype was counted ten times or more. The CDR3 sequence is CASSQDQGAHYEQYF. CDR3 nucleotides: TGTGCCAGCAGCCAGGACCAGGGGGCCCACTACGAGCAGTACTTC. This chain uses TRBV4-2 with TRBJ2-7; 8 bases map to TRBD1. Germline trimming cut 3 bases from V and 3 bases from J; bases unmatched to any gene: 7. The length of the CDR3 is 15 residues. Germline V CDR1 and CDR2: LGHNA, YNFKEQ.

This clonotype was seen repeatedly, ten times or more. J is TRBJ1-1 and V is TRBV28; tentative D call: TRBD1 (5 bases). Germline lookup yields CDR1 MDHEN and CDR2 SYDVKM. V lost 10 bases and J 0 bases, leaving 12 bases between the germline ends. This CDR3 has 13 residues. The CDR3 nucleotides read TGTGCCACCTATGACAGCATGAACACTGAAGCTTTCTTT. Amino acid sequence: CATYDSMNTEAFF.

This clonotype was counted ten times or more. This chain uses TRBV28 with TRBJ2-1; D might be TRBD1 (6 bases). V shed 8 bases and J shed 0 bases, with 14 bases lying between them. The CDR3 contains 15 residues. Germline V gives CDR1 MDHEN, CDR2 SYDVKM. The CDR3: CASRRTASSYNEQFF. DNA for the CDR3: TGTGCCAGCCGTAGGACAGCGAGCTCCTACAATGAGCAGTTCTTC.

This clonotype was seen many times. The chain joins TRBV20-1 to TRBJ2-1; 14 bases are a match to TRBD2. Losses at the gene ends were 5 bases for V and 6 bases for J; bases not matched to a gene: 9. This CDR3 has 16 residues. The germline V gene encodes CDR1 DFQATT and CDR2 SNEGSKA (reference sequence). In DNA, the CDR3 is TGCAGTGCTCCCTGGGGACTAGCGGGAGTTGCCAATGAGCAGTTCTTC. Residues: CSAPWGLAGVANEQFF.